A single sample gave rise to the 9 T cell receptor beta chains below, sequenced in a study of cytomegalovirus exposure and HLA in healthy donors. The primer mix had 60 Vbeta and 13 Jbeta primers. The method was immunoSEQ multiplex PCR; TCRdb's version includes in-frame clones alone and lacks a portion of them. The sample has approximately 140,000 clones, 70% to 80% seen once. Sample: PBMCs. Source of these receptors: a human donor in good health.

The J gene is TRBJ1-2, the V gene TRBV4-3; TRBD1 matches 7 bases. Germline V gives CDR1 LGHNA, CDR2 YSLEER. The trim removed 4 bases at V and 2 bases at J, leaving 7 bases unmatched. This CDR3 comprises 15 residues. The chain's CDR3 is CASSPAQTGNYGYTF. The CDR3 DNA sequence: TGCGCCAGCAGCCCCGCCCAGACAGGGAACTATGGCTACACCTTC.

The chain combines TRBV7-8 with TRBJ2-7; TRBD2 might be the D (6 bases). This CDR3 region has 13 residues. V shed 1 base and J shed 6 bases, with 10 bases lying between them. Germline assignment: CDR1 SGHVS and CDR2 FQNEAQ. The CDR3 nucleotides are TGTGCCAGCAGCTTAGTACGGGAGCGCGAGCAGTACTTC. This gives the protein CASSLVREREQYF.

J is TRBJ2-1 and V is TRBV6-5; 11 bases align to TRBD2. Germline-derived CDR1 and CDR2 are MNHEY and SVGAGI. The CDR3 totals 14 residues. J gave up 10 bases and V 6 bases, and 8 bases lay outside the gene matches. This CDR3 is CASSPLAGGCEQFF. The CDR3 DNA is TGTGCCAGCAGCCCCCTAGCGGGGGGCTGCGAGCAGTTCTTC.

This chain joins TRBV5-4 and TRBJ1-1; 7 bases line up with TRBD1. This CDR3 region has 13 residues. Germline V gene sequence: CDR1 SGHNT, CDR2 YYREEE (reference sequence). The V segment lost 2 bases and the J segment 7 bases; nucleotides outside the gene matches: 5. The chain's CDR3 is CASSFDRVVEAFF. DNA of the CDR3: TGTGCCAGCAGCTTTGACAGGGTGGTTGAAGCTTTCTTT.

The V call is TRBV30, the J call TRBJ1-1; 9 nucleotides line up with TRBD1. The trim removed 1 base at V and 4 bases at J, leaving 1 base unmatched. This CDR3 has 13 amino acids. Germline CDR1 is GTSNPN and CDR2 is SVGIG (reference sequence). CDR3 sequence: CAWSGTGATEAFF. The CDR3, as DNA: TGTGCCTGGAGTGGGACAGGGGCCACTGAAGCTTTCTTT.

The V and J genes are TRBV28 and TRBJ2-7; the D is unclear. The CDR3 is 14 residues long. Trimming shortened V by 5 bases and J by 0 bases, and 11 bases separated the two germline ends. The germline V gene encodes CDR1 MDHEN and CDR2 SYDVKM. The DNA for the CDR3 is TGTGCCAGCAGTACTACTTGGAGCTCCTACGAGCAGTACTTC. Residues: CASSTTWSSYEQYF.

As concerns this clone: Other nucleotide sequences from this sample produce the same CDR3. The chain carries TRBV28 and TRBJ1-1, with 8 nucleotides matching TRBD1. The ends lost 5 bases at V and 11 bases at J; junction bases unmatched: 13. CDR3 length: 14 amino acids. CDR1 is MDHEN, CDR2 SYDVKM, per germline. The CDR3 here is CASSQGAPPSSAFF. The CDR3 DNA follows: TGTGCCAGCAGTCAGGGGGCCCCTCCTTCATCCGCTTTCTTT.

The rearrangement uses TRBV27 and TRBJ1-1; D possibly corresponds to TRBD1 (6 bases). V was clipped by 8 bases and J by 4 bases, with 14 bases between them. CDR1 and CDR2 (germline): MNHEY, SMNVEV (reference sequence). CDR3 length equals 13 residues. CDR3 sequence reads: CASWVQGSTEAFF. CDR3 nucleotides: TGTGCCAGCTGGGTTCAGGGGAGCACTGAAGCTTTCTTT.

The gene calls are TRBV5-1 and TRBJ2-7, with 9 bases matching TRBD2. Germline lookup yields CDR1 SGHRS and CDR2 YFSETQ. The CDR3 has 16 amino acids. The V and J ends lost 4 bases and 2 bases, in that order; junction bases with no gene match: 10. The CDR3 region has the DNA TGCGCCAGCAGCCCACGACCAGCGGGGGGCGCCTACGAGCAGTACTTC. It encodes CASSPRPAGGAYEQYF.